The clone carrying this T cell receptor beta chain was counted many times. The sample comes from a study of T cells in Graves' hyperthyroidism and ophthalmopathy. Stable disease denoted Graves' hyperthyroidism without ophthalmopathy progression within 18 months. The V and J ends lost 5 bases and 1 base, in that order; junction bases with no gene match: 8. The CDR3 contains 18 residues. Germline CDR1 is SGHTA and CDR2 is FQGNSA. TCR beta CDR3 regions were amplified from RNA transcripts. In the first-round RT-PCR of the TCR CDR3, the HTBI primer set was used. TCRdb analysed the multiplex PCR reads with MiXCR anew, one entry per CDR3 protein. The sample has around 200,000 distinct CDR3 sequences; around 20% are singletons.

Source material: blood. V gene TRBV7-2 combines with J gene TRBJ2-2; 12 bases are a match to TRBD2. This receptor was taken from a man aged 40-55 years with Graves' hyperthyroidism. This CDR3 is CASSPTPGLAGNTGELFF. CDR3 nucleotides: TGTGCCAGCAGCCCAACACCGGGACTAGCGGGGAACACCGGGGAGCTGTTTTTT. Variable domain in full (rest from reference TRBV7-2 and TRBJ2-2): GAGVSQSPSNKVTEKGKDVELRCDPISGHTALYWYRQSLGQGLEFLIYFQGNSAPDKSGLPSDRFSAERTGGSVSTLTIQRTQQEDSAVYLCASSPTPGLAGNTGELFFGEGSRLTVL.